This paragraph reports one T cell receptor beta chain. Its antigen is unknown. These data belong to a study of beta chain features in type 1 diabetes. Study-wide findings and caveats: Type 1 diabetes patients had fewer VDJ junction insertions and more deletions. Among all four CD4+ subsets, Type 1 diabetes patients had TCRB CDR3s that were moderately but significantly shorter.

It was via CD45RO/CCR7/CD25/CD127/CD95/CD27 that CD4+ naive, central memory, regulatory and stem cell-like memory cells were sorted. Expressed TCRB transcripts were sequenced after all isolated RNA was converted to cDNA. The repertoire was sequenced with immunoSEQ multiplex PCR; TCRdb's copy has only in-frame clones and lacks some. The sample holds under 400,000 clones, 10% to 15% seen once. The sample comprised naive CD4+ T cells from blood. This clonotype was sampled from a man between 18 and 35 years old in good health.

The DNA of the CDR3 is TGTGCCAGCAGTCCCCCAGGCGGCAATCAGCCCCAGCATTTT. Translated, it gives CASSPPGGNQPQHF. The chain recombines TRBV28 with TRBJ1-5, with unresolved D. Trimming took off 5 bases at V and 2 bases at J, with 10 bases between the two ends. From germline, CDR1 is MDHEN and CDR2 SYDVKM. The CDR3 extends over 14 amino acids.